The T cell receptor (beta chain) under discussion was sequenced for a study of blood T cell repertoires in COVID-19. Study context: Researchers got acute and convalescent COVID-19 samples from the United States, Italy and Spain.

Cohort 3 donors were reported recovered after two negative PCRs, clearance, or symptom resolution. Original processing methods: For nucleated cells, counts were estimated from reference gene primer amplification. The assay was immunoSEQ multiplex PCR, and TCRdb's table has in-frame clones only and misses some. That table supplies the V and J calls and clone size; D and trimming were determined from the DNA. The sample includes 250,000 to 350,000 clones, approximately 92% of them seen just once. The CDR3 consists of 18 residues. CDR1 and CDR2 (germline): SNHLY, FYNNEI. Losses at the gene ends were 4 bases for V and 8 bases for J; bases not matched to a gene: 18.

The rearrangement joins TRBV2 to TRBJ2-2; 8 bases align to TRBD2. Sequencing was performed on PBMCs or T cells enriched from blood (not recorded which). This TCR came from a woman aged 25 to 39 who had recovered from COVID-19. CDR3 nucleotides: TGTGCCAGCAGTGGGCCCCGTAGCGGGGAGGCGGTTTTAGGGGAGCTGTTTTTT. This codes for CASSGPRSGEAVLGELFF.